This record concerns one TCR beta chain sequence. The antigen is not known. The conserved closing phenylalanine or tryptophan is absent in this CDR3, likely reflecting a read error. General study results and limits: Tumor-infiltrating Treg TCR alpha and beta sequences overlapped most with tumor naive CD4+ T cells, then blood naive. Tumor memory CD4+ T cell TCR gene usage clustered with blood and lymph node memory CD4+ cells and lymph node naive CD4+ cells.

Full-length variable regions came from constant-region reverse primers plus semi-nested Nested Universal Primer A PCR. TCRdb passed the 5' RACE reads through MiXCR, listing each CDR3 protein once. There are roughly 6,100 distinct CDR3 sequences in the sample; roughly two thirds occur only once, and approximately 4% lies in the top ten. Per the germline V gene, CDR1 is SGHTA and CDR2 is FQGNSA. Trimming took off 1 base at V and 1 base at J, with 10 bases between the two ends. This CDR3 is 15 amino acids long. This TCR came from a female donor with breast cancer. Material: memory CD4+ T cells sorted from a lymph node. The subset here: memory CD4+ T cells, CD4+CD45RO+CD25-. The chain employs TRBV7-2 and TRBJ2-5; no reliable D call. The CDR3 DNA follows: TGTGCCAGCAGCTTAGTGACCAATCCCCAAGAGACCCAGTACCTC. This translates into CASSLVTNPQETQYL.